This TCR beta chain was captured in a study of blood T cell repertoires in COVID-19. Turning to the study itself: Acute and convalescent COVID-19 specimens originated in the United States, Italy and Spain.

The CDR3 has 16 residues. Trimming pared 0 bases from V and 2 bases from J, leaving 12 bases between. Germline assignment: CDR1 SGHDT and CDR2 YYEEEE. In the original processing: How many nucleated cells were present was estimated from reference gene primer amplification. Here immunoSEQ multiplex PCR was the method, and the copy in TCRdb shows in-frame clones only, minus some. V and J calls and clone size come straight from that table; D and trimming were deduced from the DNA. The sample holds a few hundred thousand clones, over 75% seen once. The V call is TRBV5-6, the J call TRBJ1-5; D may be TRBD1 (5 bases). Sequencing used peripheral blood. This TCR was recovered from a woman in her forties or fifties with acute or convalescent COVID-19. The CDR3 DNA is TGTGCCAGCAGCTTGGGATGGGGGGATGGCAATCAGCCCCAGCATTTT. This gives the protein CASSLGWGDGNQPQHF. The full variable domain, in which reference TRBV5-6 and TRBJ1-5 provide the parts outside the CDR3, is DAGVTQSPTHLIKTRGQQVTLRCSPKSGHDTVSWYQQALGQGPQFIFQYYEEEERQRGNFPDRFSGHQFPNYSSELNVNALLLGDSALYLCASSLGWGDGNQPQHFGDGTRLSIL.